This TCR beta chain appears in the sequencing data of a study of blood T cell repertoires in COVID-19. Study-level background: Samples taken during acute and convalescent COVID-19 were collected in the United States, Italy and Spain.

This CDR3 has 11 amino acids. The V end lost 2 bases, the J end lost 5 bases, and 6 bases lay between the germline ends. Germline V gives CDR1 GTSNPN, CDR2 SVGIG (reference sequence). Source study methods: Nucleated cell counts were estimated from reference gene primer amplification. Measured with immunoSEQ multiplex PCR; TCRdb has only the in-frame clones, and not every one. V, J and clone size derive from that table, while D and trimming were established from the DNA sequence. The repertoire includes 200,000 to 250,000 clones, 70% to 90% of them detected once, and 4.5% to 6% sits in the top ten. The TCR comes from a man aged 50 or older with COVID-19, enrolled during active disease. The source material was peripheral blood. The rearrangement links TRBV30 to TRBJ1-2; unclear D gene. As DNA, the CDR3 is TGTGCCTGGAGTCGCCTATATGGCTACACCTTC. Its translation: CAWSRLYGYTF.